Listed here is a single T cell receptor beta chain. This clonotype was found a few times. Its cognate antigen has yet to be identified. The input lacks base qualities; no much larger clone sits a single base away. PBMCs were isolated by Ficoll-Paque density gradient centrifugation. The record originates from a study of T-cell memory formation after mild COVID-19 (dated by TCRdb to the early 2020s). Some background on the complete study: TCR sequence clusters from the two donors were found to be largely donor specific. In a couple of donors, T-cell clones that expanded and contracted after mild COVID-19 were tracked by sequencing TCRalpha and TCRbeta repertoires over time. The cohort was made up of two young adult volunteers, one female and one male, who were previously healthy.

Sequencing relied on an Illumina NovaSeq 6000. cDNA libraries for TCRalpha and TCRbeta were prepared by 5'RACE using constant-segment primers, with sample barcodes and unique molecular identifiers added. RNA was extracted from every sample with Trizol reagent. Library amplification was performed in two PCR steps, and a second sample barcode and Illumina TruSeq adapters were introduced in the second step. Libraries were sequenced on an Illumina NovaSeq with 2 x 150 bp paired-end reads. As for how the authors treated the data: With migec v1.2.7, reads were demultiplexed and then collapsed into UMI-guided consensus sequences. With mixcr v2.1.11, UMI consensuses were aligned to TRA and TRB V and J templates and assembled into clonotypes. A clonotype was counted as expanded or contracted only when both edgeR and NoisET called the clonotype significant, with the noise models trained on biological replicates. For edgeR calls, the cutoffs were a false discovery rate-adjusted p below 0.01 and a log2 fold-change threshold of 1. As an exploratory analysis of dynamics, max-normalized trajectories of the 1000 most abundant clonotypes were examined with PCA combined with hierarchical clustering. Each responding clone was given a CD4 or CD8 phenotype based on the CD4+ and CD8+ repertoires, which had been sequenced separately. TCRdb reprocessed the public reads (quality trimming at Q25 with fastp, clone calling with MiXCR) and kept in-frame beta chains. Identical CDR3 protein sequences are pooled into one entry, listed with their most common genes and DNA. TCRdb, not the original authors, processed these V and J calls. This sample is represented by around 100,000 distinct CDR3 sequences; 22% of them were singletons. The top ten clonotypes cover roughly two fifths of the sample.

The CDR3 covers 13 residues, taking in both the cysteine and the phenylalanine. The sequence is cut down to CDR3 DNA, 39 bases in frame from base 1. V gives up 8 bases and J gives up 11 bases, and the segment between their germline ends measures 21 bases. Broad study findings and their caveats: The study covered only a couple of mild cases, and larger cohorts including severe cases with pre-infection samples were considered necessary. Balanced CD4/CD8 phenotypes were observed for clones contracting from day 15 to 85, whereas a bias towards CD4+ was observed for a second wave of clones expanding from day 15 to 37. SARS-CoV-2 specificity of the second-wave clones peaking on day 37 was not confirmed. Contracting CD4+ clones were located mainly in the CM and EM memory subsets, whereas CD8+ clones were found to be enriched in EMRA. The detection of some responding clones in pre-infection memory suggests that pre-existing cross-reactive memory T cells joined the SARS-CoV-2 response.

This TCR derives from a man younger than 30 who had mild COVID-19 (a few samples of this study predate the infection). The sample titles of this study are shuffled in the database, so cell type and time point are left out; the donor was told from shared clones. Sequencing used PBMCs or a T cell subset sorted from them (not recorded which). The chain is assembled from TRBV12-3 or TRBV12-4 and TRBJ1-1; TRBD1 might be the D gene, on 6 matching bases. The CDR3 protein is CASERGEYFNAFF. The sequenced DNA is TGTGCCAGCGAAAGGGGGGAGTATTTTAATGCTTTCTTT.